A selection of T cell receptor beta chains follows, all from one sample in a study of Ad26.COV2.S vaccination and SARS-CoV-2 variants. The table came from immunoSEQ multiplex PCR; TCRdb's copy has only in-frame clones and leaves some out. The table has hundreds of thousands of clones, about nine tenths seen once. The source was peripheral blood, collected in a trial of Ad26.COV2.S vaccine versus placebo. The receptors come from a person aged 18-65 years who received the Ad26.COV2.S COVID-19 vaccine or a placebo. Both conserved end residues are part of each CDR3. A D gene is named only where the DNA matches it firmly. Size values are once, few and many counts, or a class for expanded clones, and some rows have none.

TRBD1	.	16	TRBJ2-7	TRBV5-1	CASSLAEAGGFYEQYF	TGCGCCAGCAGCTTGGCCGAGGCAGGGGGCTTCTACGAGCAGTACTTC
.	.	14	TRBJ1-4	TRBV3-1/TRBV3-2	CASSQGKPNEKLFF	TGTGCCAGCAGCCAAGGGAAACCAAATGAAAAACTGTTTTTT
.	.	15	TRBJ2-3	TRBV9	CASSVENGRTDTQYF	TGTGCCAGCAGCGTAGAGAACGGCCGCACAGATACGCAGTATTTT
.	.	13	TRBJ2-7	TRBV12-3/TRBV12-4	CASSRSGFYEQYF	TGTGCCAGCAGCCGATCAGGGTTCTACGAGCAGTACTTC
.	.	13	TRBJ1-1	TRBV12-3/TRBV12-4	CASSLGSPTEAFF	TGTGCCAGCAGTTTAGGGAGCCCCACTGAAGCTTTCTTT
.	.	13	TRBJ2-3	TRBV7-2	CASSPGTGDTQYF	TGTGCCAGCAGCCCCGGGACGGGAGATACGCAGTATTTT
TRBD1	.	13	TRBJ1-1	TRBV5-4	CASSLTGGTEAFF	TGTGCCAGCAGCCTGACAGGGGGCACTGAAGCTTTCTTT
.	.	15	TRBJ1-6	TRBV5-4	CASSLAPGYNSPLHF	TGTGCCAGCAGCTTGGCCCCAGGGTATAATTCACCCCTCCACTTT
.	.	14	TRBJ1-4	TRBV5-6	CASSWTDTNEKLFF	TGTGCCAGCAGCTGGACTGATACTAATGAAAAACTGTTTTTT
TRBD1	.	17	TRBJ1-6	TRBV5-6	CASSFYRDRVSNSPLHF	TGTGCCAGCAGTTTTTACCGGGACAGGGTCTCCAATTCACCCCTCCACTTT
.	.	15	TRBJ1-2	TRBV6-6	CASSYASGDGGGYTF	TGTGCCAGCAGTTACGCGTCAGGGGATGGGGGTGGCTACACCTTC
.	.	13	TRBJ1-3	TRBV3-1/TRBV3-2	CASSPGDGDTIYF	TGTGCCAGCAGCCCGGGCGATGGCGACACCATATATTTT
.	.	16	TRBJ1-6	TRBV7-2	CASSLRGLPYNSPLHF	TGTGCCAGCAGCTTACGGGGGCTCCCCTATAATTCACCCCTCCACTTT
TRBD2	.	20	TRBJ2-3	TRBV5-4	CASSPPGTSGGRLSTDTQYF	TGTGCCAGCAGCCCCCCAGGAACTAGCGGGGGCCGCCTAAGCACAGATACGCAGTATTTT
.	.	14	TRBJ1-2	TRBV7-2	CASSLGDPGYGYTF	TGTGCCAGCAGCTTAGGGGACCCTGGATATGGCTACACCTTC
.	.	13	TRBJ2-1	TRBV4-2	CASSPFEGYEQFF	TGTGCCAGCAGCCCCTTCGAAGGGTATGAGCAGTTCTTC
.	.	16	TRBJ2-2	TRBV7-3	CASSRDRNLNTGELFF	TGTGCCAGCAGCCGAGACAGAAATCTGAACACCGGGGAGCTGTTTTTT
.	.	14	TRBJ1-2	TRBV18	CASSPLTDNYGYTF	TGTGCCAGCTCACCATTGACAGATAACTATGGCTACACCTTC
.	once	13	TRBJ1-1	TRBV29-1	CSVADPFNTEAFF	TGCAGCGTTGCGGACCCCTTTAACACTGAAGCTTTCTTT
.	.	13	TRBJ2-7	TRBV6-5	CASRPPGSYEQYF	TGTGCCAGCAGACCCCCTGGATCCTACGAGCAGTACTTC
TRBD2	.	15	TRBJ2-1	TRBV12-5	CASGAGLAGGNEQFF	TGTGCTAGTGGCGCAGGACTAGCGGGGGGCAATGAGCAGTTCTTC
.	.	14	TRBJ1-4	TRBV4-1	CASSHGDWEEKLFF	TGCGCCAGCAGCCATGGGGACTGGGAGGAAAAACTGTTTTTT
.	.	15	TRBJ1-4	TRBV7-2	CASSPEGTGTEKLFF	TGTGCCAGCAGCCCCGAAGGAACAGGGACTGAAAAACTGTTTTTT
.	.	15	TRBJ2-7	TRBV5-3	CARSPLHLSSYEQYF	TGTGCCAGAAGCCCACTACACCTGAGCTCCTACGAGCAGTACTTC
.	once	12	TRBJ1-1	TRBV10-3	CAISESSVEAFF	TGTGCCATCAGTGAGTCGTCAGTGGAAGCTTTCTTT
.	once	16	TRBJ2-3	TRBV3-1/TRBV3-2	CASSPPVGLWADTQYF	TGTGCCAGCAGCCCCCCGGTGGGGCTCTGGGCAGATACGCAGTATTTT
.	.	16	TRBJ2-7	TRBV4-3	CASSQDLRGLTYEQYF	TGCGCCAGCAGCCAAGATTTAAGGGGCCTCACCTACGAGCAGTACTTC
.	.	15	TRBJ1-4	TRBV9	CASSVAGTLPEKLFF	TGTGCCAGCAGCGTTGCCGGGACATTGCCTGAAAAACTGTTTTTT
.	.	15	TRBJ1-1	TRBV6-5	CASSWTVLMNTEAFF	TGTGCCAGCAGTTGGACAGTCCTAATGAACACTGAAGCTTTCTTT
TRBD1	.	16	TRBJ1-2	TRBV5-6	CASSSIQGARDYGYTF	TGTGCCAGCAGCTCAATCCAGGGGGCGCGGGACTATGGCTACACCTTC
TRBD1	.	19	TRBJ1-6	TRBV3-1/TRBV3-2	CASSTRDSVLATRNSPLHF	TGTGCCAGCAGCACTCGGGACAGCGTTCTGGCTACAAGGAATTCACCCCTCCACTTT
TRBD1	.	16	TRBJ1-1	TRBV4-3	CASSQDNGRGWSEAFF	TGCGCCAGCAGCCAAGATAATGGCAGGGGGTGGTCTGAAGCTTTCTTT